This T cell receptor (beta chain) comes out of a study of blood T cells in healthy people across ages. Through a sample-barcoded 5' primer and a J-beta primer mix, a second PCR was run for about 6 to 11 cycles. TCRdb redid the calling of the 5' RACE reads with MiXCR, one entry per CDR3 protein. The sample consists of roughly 1.5 million distinct CDR3 sequences, approximately 39% of them appearing once. Germline-derived CDR1 and CDR2 are GTSNPN and SVGIG (reference sequence). This CDR3 spans 14 amino acids. V lost 3 bases, J lost 13 bases, and 15 bases stayed unmatched. The individuals who served as donors were healthy Caucasians living in Russia, aged about 6 to 90.

Sequenced input: blood. The source is a woman younger than 30 in good health. The gene calls are TRBV30 and TRBJ2-4, with TRBD2 identical over 7 bases. CDR3 bases: TGTGCCTGGAGACCCCAGGGAGGGGTTAATGAGCAGTACTTC. Encoded protein: CAWRPQGGVNEQYF.